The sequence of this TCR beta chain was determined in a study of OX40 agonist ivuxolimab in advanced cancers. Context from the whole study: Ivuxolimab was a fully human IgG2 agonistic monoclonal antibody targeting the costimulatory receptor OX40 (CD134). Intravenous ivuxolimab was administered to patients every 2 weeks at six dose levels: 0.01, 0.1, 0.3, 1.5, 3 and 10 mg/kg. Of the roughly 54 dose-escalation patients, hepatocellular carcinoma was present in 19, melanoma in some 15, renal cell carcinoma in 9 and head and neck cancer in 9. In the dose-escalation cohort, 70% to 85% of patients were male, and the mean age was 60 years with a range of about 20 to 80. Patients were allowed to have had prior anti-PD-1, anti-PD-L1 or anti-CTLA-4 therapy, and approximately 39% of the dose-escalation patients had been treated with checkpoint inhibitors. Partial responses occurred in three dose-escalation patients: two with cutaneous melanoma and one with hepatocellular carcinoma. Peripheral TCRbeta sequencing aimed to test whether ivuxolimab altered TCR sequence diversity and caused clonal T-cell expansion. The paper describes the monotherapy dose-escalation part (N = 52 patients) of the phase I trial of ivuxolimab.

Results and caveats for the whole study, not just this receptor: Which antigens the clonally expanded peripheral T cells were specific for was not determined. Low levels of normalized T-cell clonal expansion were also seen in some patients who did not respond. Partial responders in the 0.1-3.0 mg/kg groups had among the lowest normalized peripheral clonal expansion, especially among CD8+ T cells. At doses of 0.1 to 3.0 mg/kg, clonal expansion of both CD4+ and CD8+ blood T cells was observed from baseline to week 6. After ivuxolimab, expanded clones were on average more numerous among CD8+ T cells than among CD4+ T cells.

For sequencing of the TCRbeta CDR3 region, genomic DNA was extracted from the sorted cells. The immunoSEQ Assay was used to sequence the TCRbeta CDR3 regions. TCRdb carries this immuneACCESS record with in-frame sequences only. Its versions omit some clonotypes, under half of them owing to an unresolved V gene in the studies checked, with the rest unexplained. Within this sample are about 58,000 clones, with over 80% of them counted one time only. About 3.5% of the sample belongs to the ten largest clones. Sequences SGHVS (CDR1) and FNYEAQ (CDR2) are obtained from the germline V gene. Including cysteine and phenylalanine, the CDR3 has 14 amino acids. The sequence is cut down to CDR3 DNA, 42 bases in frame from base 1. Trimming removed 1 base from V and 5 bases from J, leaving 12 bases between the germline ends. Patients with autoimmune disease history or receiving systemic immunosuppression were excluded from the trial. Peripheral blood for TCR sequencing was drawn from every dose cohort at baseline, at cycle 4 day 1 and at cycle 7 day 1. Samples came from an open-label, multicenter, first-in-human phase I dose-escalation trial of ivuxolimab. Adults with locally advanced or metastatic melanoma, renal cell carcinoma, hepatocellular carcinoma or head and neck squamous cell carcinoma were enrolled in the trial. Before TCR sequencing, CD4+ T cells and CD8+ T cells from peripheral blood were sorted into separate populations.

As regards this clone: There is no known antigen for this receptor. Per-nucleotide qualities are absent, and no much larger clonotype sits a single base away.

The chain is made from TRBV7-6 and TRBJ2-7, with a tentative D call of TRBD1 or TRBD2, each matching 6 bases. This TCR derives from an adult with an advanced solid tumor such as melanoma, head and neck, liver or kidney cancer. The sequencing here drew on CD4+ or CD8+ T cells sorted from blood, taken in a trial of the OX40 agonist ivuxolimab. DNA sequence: TGTGCCAGCAGCTTAGGGGCTGGGGGGCACGAGCAGTACTTC. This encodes CASSLGAGGHEQYF.